Sequencing of this T cell receptor (beta chain) was carried out in a study of T cells expressing NK-cell markers. Across the study: There were seven HCMV-seropositive donors and one seronegative donor among the eight sequenced.

UMIs accompanied the 5'RACE template switching by which TCR beta cDNA was made. TCRdb reprocessed the 5' RACE reads, with one entry per CDR3 protein and no DNA. The sample totals around 550,000 distinct CDR3 sequences. Study-level results: Uncertainty persisted over the HCMV specificity of expanded NKG2C+ T cell clones.

To note about this clonotype: Its antigen is unknown.

The CDR3 has 15 amino acids. Looked up from germline, CDR1 is DFQATT and CDR2 is SNEGSKA (reference sequence). J is TRBJ2-1 and V is TRBV20-1; TCRdb outputs TRBD1, but without DNA this stays unchecked. The sequence derives from a man between 18 and 29 years old in good health. The sample comprised blood T cells: a sorted CD56 or NKG2C T cell subset, CD4+ or CD8+ T cells, or bulk PBMC T cells (not recorded which). The CDR3: CSAHSSRGKANEQFF.